Below are 5 T cell receptor beta chains sequenced from a single sample in a study of T cell responses to AZD1222 COVID-19 vaccine. Repertoires were generated with immunoSEQ multiplex PCR, while TCRdb's copy carries only in-frame clones and drops some. In the table there are about 75,000 clones, more than 75% of which are singletons. The starting material was peripheral blood, obtained 28 days after the second AZD1222 dose. The source is an adult who received the AZD1222 COVID-19 vaccine.

The CDR3 coding sequence is TGTGCCAGCAGTTCAGGGGTGAGTGAGCAGTTCTTC. It codes for CASSSGVSEQFF. The gene calls are TRBV28 and TRBJ2-1; TRBD1 might be the D (6 bases). V lost 4 bases and J lost 9, with 10 bases in between. Germline-derived CDR1 and CDR2 are MDHEN and SYDVKM. This CDR3 is 12 amino acids long.

The CDR3 nucleotides read TGTGCCAGCAGTTACGGCAGGGTGGGCAATCAGCCCCAGCATTTT. It is translated as CASSYGRVGNQPQHF. The chain employs TRBV6-2 or TRBV6-3 and TRBJ1-5, with a weak D call TRBD1 (5 bases). V shed 2 bases and J shed 2 bases, with 10 bases lying between them. The CDR3 has 15 amino acids. CDR1 and CDR2 from the germline V gene are MNHEY and SVGEGT.

This chain connects TRBV30 to TRBJ2-7; TRBD1 matches at 7 bases. The CDR3 is made up of 14 amino acids. Trimming cost V 4 bases and J 2 bases; bases outside gene matches: 8. The germline V gene has CDR1 GTSNPN and CDR2 SVGIG (reference sequence). The CDR3 DNA reads TGTGCCTGGACCACCGGGACAGTCCCCTACGAGCAGTACTTC. Translating it yields CAWTTGTVPYEQYF. The whole variable domain, remainder taken from reference TRBV30 and TRBJ2-7, is SQTIHQWPATLVQPVGSPLSLECTVEGTSNPNLYWYRQAAGRGLQLLFYSVGIGQISSEVPQNLSASRPQDRQFILSSKKLLLSDSGFYLCAWTTGTVPYEQYFGPGTRLTVT.

The chain employs TRBV10-3 and TRBJ1-1; 7 bases map to TRBD1. CDR1 ENHRY and CDR2 SYGVKD come from the germline V gene. CDR3 length: 13 residues. Losses at the gene ends were 11 bases for V and 10 bases for J; bases not matched to a gene: 16. The DNA of the CDR3 is TGTGCCGCCACTTTCGACAGGGCGGCTGGAGCTTTCTTT. As protein: CAATFDRAAGAFF.

This chain links TRBV30 with TRBJ1-1; D perhaps matches TRBD1 (5 bases). CDR1 is GTSNPN, CDR2 SVGIG, per germline (reference sequence). Trimming cost V 1 base and J 2 bases, with 8 bases left between them. The CDR3 spans 13 residues. CDR3 sequence (DNA): TGTGCCTGGAGTGGAAGGGACAACACTGAAGCTTTCTTT. Protein: CAWSGRDNTEAFF.